This is a list of T cell receptor beta chains from one sample in a study of technical replicates of blood from a few donors. Clones were read by immunoSEQ multiplex PCR, and TCRdb kept only the in-frame ones, dropping some. The sample carries approximately 79,000 clones, approximately 96% recorded once. Sequencing was performed on T cells isolated from PBMCs. The receptors were gathered from a human donor in good health. CDR3s leave out the opening cysteine and the closing phenylalanine or tryptophan. Not every row has a clone size; where given, it reads once, few, many or a size class.

>TRBV7-8|.|TRBJ2-1
ASSNRSSVNEQF
>TRBV6-4|.|TRBJ1-2
ATSPGVTGGYT
>TRBV2|.|TRBJ1-1
ASRLGQGFTEAF
>TRBV5-1|.|TRBJ2-1
ASSPTTRNEQF
>TRBV21-1|.|TRBJ1-5
ASSHLPPRGTSNQPQH
>TRBV6-5|.|TRBJ1-4
ASSYDRGRREKLF
>TRBV30|.|TRBJ2-6
AWSQGSSGANVLT
>TRBV27|.|TRBJ1-1
ASSLSIRGNTEAF
>TRBV5-1|.|TRBJ1-1
ASSLVPSGTYRSMNTEAF
>TRBV2|.|TRBJ1-1
ASSDPGQGTEAF
>TRBV19|.|TRBJ1-1
ASSIGAGGPLVF
>TRBV27|.|TRBJ1-1
ASSPDTGQVSTEAF
>TRBV2|.|TRBJ1-2
ASGWTGQGYT
>TRBV27|once|TRBJ2-7
ASSLGRRGVANPPWDEQY
>TRBV29-1|.|TRBJ1-4
SVEDWPSTGGKGEKLF
>TRBV29-1|.|TRBJ1-1
SVDREGGNTEAF
>TRBV15|.|TRBJ1-5
ATSRDPGENQPQH
>TRBV6-5|.|TRBJ1-1
ASSYVFGRVEAF
>TRBV2|.|TRBJ2-7
ASSEMGQTFYEQY
>TRBV4-3|.|TRBJ2-7
ASSQDKQGRLSYEQY
>TRBV11-2|.|TRBJ1-2
ASSLDATAELNYGYT
>TRBV7-7|.|TRBJ2-2
ASSSTSRNTGELF
>TRBV7-9|.|TRBJ2-2
AGPGEGLAGDTGELF
>TRBV7-2|.|TRBJ2-2
ASSRGGGPRNTGELF
>TRBV7-9|.|TRBJ2-7
ASRDLSGGSYEQY
>TRBV7-8|once|TRBJ1-2
ASSKGTGGYA
>TRBV9|.|TRBJ2-3
ASSAREDTQY
>TRBV19|.|TRBJ2-1
ASSMYRQGTVAGEQF
>TRBV6-6|.|TRBJ1-1
ASSLRQGPEAF
>TRBV5-1|.|TRBJ2-3
ASSFEQGADTQY